This T cell receptor (beta chain) stems from a study of blood T cell repertoires in COVID-19. Across the whole study: Samples taken during acute and convalescent COVID-19 were collected in the United States, Italy and Spain. PBMCs, B-cell-depleted T cells, or T cells were the source of the cDNA or gDNA that made up the material.

Produced via immunoSEQ multiplex PCR; TCRdb's table is partial and in-frame only. The table has some 150,000 clones, roughly 82% seen once. The specimen was peripheral blood. The receptor was derived from a human donor in a cohort sampled during active COVID-19.

In nucleotides, the CDR3 is TGTGCCAGCAGCCTTAGCGCCCGGGGAGGGGACACCGGGGAGCTGTTTTTT. It encodes CASSLSARGGDTGELFF. The gene calls are TRBV5-4 and TRBJ2-2; TRBD2 matches 7 bases. V dropped 4 bases and J dropped 3; count of bases not matched to a gene: 12. The CDR3 contains 17 residues. The V gene's germline CDR1 is SGHNT and CDR2 YYREEE (reference sequence).